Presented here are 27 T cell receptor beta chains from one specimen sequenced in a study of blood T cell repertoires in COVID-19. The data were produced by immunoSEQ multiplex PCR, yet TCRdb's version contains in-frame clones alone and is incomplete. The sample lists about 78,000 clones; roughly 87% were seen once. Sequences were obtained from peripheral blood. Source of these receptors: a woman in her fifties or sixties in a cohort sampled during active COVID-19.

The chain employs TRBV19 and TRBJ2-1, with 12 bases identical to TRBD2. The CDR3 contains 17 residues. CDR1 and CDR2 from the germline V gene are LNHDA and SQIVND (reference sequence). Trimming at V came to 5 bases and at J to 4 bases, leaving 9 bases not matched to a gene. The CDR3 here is CASSVSSGRAGYNEQFF. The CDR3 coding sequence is TGTGCCAGTAGTGTGTCTAGCGGGAGGGCGGGGTACAATGAGCAGTTCTTC.

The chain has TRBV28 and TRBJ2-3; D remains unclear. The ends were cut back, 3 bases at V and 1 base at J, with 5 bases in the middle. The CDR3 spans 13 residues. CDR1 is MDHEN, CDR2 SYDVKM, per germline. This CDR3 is CASSLYGTDTQYF. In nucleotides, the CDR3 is TGTGCCAGCAGTTTGTATGGCACAGATACGCAGTATTTT.

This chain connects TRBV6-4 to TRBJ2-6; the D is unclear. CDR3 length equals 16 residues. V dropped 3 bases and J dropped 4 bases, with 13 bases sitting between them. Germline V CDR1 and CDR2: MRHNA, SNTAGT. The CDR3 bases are TGTGCCAGCAGTGAGGTGGGCGTAGGAGGGGCCAACGTCCTGACTTTC. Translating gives CASSEVGVGGANVLTF.

CDR3 in DNA: TGTGCCAGCAGTTTTTTCCGGGGCACAGATACGCAGTATTTT. Translating gives CASSFFRGTDTQYF. The J gene is TRBJ2-3, the V gene TRBV28; D unresolved. Germline CDR1 is MDHEN and CDR2 is SYDVKM. CDR3 length: 14 residues. V lost 3 bases and J lost 1, with 8 bases in between.

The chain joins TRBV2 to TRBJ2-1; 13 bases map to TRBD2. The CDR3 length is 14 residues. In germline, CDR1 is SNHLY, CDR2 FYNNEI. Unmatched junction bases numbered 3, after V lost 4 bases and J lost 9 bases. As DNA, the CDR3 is TGTGCCAGCAGTGCACTAGCGGGAGGGCCTGAGCAGTTCTTC. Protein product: CASSALAGGPEQFF.

The CDR3 sequence is CSVEGTEVYNEQFF. The CDR3 region has the DNA TGCAGCGTTGAAGGGACAGAAGTCTACAATGAGCAGTTCTTC. The chain has TRBV29-1 and TRBJ2-1; weak D call: TRBD1 (6 bases). Germline loops: CDR1 SQVTM, CDR2 ANQGSEA. V was pared by 1 base and J by 3 bases, with 10 bases between. The CDR3 consists of 14 residues.

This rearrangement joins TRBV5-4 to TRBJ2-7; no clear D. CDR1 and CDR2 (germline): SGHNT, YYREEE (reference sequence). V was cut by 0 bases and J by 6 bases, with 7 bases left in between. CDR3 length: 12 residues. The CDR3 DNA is TGTGCCAGCAGCTTGGCCTGGGCCGAGCAGTACTTC. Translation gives CASSLAWAEQYF.

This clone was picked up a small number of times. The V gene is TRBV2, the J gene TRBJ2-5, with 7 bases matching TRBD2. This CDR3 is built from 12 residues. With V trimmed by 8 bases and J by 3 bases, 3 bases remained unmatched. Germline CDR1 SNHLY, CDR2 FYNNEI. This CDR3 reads CASRGREETQYF. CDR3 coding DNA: TGTGCCAGCCGGGGGAGGGAAGAGACCCAGTACTTC.

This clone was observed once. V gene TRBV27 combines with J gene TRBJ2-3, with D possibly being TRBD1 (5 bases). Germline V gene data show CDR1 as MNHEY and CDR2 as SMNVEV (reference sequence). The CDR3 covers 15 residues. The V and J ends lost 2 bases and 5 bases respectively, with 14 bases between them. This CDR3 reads CASSLIQALGDTQYF. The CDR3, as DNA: TGTGCCAGCAGTTTAATACAGGCCCTAGGAGATACGCAGTATTTT.

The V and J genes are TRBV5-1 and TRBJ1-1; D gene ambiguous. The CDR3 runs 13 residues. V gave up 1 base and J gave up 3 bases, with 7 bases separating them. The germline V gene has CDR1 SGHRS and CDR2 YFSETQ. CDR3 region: CASSLFEDTEAFF. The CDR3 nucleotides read TGCGCCAGCAGCTTGTTTGAGGACACTGAAGCTTTCTTT.

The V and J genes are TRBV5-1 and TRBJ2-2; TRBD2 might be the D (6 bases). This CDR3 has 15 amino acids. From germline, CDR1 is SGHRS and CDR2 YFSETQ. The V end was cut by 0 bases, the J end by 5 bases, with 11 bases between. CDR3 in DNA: TGCGCCAGCAGCTTGGCGGAGGGATGGACCGGGGAGCTGTTTTTT. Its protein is CASSLAEGWTGELFF.

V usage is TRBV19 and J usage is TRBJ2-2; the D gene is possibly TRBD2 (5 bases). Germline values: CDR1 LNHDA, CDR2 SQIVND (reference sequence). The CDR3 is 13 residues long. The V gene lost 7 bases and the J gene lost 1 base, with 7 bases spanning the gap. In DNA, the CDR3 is TGTGCCAGTATTCGGGGGAACACCGGGGAGCTGTTTTTT. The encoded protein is CASIRGNTGELFF.

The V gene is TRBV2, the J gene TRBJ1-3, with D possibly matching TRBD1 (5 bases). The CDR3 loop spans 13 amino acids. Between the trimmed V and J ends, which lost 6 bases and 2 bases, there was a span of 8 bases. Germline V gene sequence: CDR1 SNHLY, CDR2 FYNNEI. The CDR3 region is CASRGTAGNTIYF. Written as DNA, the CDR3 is TGTGCCAGCAGGGGGACTGCTGGAAACACCATATATTTT.

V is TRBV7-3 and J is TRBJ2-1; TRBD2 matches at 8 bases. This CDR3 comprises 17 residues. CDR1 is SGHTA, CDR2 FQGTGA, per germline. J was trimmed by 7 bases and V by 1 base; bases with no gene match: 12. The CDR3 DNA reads TGTGCCAGCAGCTTAAACCCCGGGAGCGGGAGCAGGAATGAGCAGTTCTTC. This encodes CASSLNPGSGSRNEQFF.

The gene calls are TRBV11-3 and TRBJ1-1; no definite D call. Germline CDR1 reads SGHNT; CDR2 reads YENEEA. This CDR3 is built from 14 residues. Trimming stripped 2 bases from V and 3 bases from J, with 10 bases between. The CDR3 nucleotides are TGTGCCAGCAGCTTAAACAGTCTCCACACTGAAGCTTTCTTT. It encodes CASSLNSLHTEAFF.

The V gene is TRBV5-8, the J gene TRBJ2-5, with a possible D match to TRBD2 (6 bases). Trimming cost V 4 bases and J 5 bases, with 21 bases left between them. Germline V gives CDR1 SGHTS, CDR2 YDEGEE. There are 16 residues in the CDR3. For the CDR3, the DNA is TGTGCCAGCAGCCAATCCAGGGACTGGTTAACGGAGACCCAGTACTTC. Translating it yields CASSQSRDWLTETQYF.

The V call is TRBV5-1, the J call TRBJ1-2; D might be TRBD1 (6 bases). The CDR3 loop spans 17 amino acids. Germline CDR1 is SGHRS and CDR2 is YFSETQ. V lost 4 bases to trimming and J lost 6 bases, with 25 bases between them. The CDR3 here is CASSPGQGTRRVHGYTF. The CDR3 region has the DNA TGCGCCAGCAGCCCGGGGCAGGGGACCCGAAGGGTCCATGGCTACACCTTC.

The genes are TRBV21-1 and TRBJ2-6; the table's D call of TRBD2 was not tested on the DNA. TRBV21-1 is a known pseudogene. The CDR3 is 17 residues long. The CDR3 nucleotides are TGTGCCAGCAGTCGGAGGGCGCCCCCGGGCGGGGCCAACGTCCTGACTTTC. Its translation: CASSRRAPPGGANVLTF.

The CDR3 DNA reads TGTGCCGCCCGCCCGACGGGGTTTAACACGGGGTCTGGAAACACCATATATTTT. Its translation: CAARPTGFNTGSGNTIYF. The chain is built from TRBV28 and TRBJ1-3; D not certain. CDR1 and CDR2 (germline): MDHEN, SYDVKM. This CDR3 is 18 amino acids long. Trimming pared 11 bases from V and 1 base from J, leaving 27 bases between.

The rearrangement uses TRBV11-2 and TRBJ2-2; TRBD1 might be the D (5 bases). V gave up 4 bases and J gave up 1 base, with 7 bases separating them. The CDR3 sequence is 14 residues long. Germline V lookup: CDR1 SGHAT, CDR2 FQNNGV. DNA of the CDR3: TGTGCCAGCAGCTCCGGACAGAACACCGGGGAGCTGTTTTTT. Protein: CASSSGQNTGELFF.

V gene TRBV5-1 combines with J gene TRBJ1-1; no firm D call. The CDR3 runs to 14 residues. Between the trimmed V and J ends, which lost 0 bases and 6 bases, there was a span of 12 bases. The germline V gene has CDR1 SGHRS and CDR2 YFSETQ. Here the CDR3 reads CASSLDSLGSEAFF. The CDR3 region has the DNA TGCGCCAGCAGCTTGGACAGTCTCGGCTCTGAAGCTTTCTTT.

CDR3 protein: CASSSGASESYEQYF. CDR3 coding DNA: TGTGCCAGTAGTTCAGGGGCCTCAGAATCCTACGAGCAGTACTTC. The genes are TRBV19 and TRBJ2-7; tentative D call: TRBD1 (6 bases). The CDR3 covers 15 residues. CDR1 is LNHDA and CDR2 is SQIVND in the germline V gene (reference sequence). V dropped 5 bases and J dropped 1 base, with 15 bases sitting between them.

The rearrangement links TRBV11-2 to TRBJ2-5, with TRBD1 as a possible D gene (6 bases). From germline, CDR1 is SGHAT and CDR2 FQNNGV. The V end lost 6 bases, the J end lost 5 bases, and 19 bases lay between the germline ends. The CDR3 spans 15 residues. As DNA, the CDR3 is TGTGCCAGCAGAAGCTTAGGGGGTGAGATGGAGACCCAGTACTTC. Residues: CASRSLGGEMETQYF.

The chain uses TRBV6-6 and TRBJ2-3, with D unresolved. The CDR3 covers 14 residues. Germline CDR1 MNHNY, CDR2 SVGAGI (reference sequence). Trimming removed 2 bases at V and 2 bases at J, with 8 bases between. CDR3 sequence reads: CASSYLLVTDTQYF. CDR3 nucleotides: TGTGCCAGCAGTTACCTACTGGTCACAGATACGCAGTATTTT.

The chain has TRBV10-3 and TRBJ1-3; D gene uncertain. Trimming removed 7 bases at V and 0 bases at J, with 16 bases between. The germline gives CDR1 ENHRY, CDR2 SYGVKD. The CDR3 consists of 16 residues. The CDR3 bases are TGTGCCATCACGAGCGAGGGCCTGGCCTCTGGAAACACCATATATTTT. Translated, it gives CAITSEGLASGNTIYF.

This CDR3 reads CASSSGKSYEQYF. The CDR3 nucleotides read TGTGCCAGCTCTAGCGGGAAGTCCTACGAGCAGTACTTC. The chain couples TRBV6-5 to TRBJ2-7; 9 bases line up with TRBD2. Looked up from germline, CDR1 is MNHEY and CDR2 is SVGAGI. J gave up 1 base and V 8 bases, and 3 bases lay outside the gene matches. The CDR3 consists of 13 residues.

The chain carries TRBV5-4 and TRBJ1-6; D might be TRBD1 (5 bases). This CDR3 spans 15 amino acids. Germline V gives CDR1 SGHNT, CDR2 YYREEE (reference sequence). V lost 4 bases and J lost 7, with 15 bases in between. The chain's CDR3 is CASSPLDMENSPLHF. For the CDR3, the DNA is TGTGCCAGCAGCCCACTGGACATGGAGAATTCACCCCTCCACTTT. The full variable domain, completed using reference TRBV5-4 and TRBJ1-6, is ETGVTQSPTHLIKTRGQQVTLRCSSQSGHNTVSWYQQALGQGPQFIFQYYREEENGRGNFPPRFSGLQFPNYSSELNVNALELDDSALYLCASSPLDMENSPLHFGNGTRLTVT.